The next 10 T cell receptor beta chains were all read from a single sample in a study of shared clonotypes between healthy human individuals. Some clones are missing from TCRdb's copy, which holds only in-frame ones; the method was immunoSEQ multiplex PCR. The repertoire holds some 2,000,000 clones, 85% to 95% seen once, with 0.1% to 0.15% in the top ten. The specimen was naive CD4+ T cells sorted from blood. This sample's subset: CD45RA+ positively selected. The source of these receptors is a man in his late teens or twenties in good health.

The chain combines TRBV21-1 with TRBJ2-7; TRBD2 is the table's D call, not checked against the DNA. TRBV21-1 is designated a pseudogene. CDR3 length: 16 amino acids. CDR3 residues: CASIEAILAGGYEQYF. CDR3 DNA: TGTGCCAGCATCGAGGCTATACTAGCGGGAGGGTACGAGCAGTACTTC.

CDR3 sequence: CASRRGVYEQFF. The CDR3 DNA reads as TGTGCCAGCAGACGCGGTGTCTATGAGCAGTTCTTC. The V and J genes are TRBV6-1 and TRBJ2-1; D is unclear. V was pared by 6 bases and J by 8 bases, with 11 bases between. CDR3 length equals 12 residues. Germline CDR1 MNHNS, CDR2 SASEGT.

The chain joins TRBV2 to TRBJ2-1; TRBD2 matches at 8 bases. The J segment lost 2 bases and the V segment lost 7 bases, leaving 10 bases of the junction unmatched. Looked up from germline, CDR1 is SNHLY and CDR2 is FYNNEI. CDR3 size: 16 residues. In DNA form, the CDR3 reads TGTGCCAGCATCATGACTAGCGTTAGTACCTACAATGAGCAGTTCTTC. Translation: CASIMTSVSTYNEQFF.

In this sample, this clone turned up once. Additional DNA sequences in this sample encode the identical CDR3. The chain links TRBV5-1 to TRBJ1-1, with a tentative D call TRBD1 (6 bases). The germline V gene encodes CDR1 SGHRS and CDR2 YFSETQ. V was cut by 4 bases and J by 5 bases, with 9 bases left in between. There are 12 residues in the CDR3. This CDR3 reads CASSITGTEAFF. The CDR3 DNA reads TGCGCCAGCAGCATAACAGGGACTGAAGCTTTCTTT.

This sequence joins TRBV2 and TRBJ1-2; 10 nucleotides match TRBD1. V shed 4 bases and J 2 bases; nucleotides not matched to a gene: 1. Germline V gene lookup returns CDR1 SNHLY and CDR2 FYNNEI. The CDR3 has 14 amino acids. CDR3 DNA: TGTGCCAGCAGTGGGGGACAGGGGAACTATGGCTACACCTTC. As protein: CASSGGQGNYGYTF.

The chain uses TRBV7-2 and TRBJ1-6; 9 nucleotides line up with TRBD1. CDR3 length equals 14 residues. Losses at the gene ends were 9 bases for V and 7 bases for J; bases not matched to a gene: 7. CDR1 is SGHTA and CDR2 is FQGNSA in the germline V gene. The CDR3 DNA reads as TGTGCCAGGGGACAGGGAAGTAACAATTCACCCCTCCACTTT. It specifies CARGQGSNNSPLHF.

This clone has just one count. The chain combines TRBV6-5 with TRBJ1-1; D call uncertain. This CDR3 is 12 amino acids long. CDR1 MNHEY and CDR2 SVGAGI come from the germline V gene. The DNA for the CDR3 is TGTCTCGTATGGCCCACTAACACTGAAGCTTTCTTT. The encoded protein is CLVWPTNTEAFF.

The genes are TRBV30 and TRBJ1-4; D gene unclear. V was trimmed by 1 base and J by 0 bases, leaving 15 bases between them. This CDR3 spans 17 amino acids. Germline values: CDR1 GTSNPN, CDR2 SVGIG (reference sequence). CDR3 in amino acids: CAWSASAFRATNEKLFF. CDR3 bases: TGTGCCTGGAGTGCCTCTGCCTTCAGAGCAACTAATGAAAAACTGTTTTTT.

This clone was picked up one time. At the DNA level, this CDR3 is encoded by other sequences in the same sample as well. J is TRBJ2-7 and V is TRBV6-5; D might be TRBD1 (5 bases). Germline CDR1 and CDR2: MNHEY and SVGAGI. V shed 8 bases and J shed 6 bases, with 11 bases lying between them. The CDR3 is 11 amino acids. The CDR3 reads CASGQGGEQYF. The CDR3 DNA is TGTGCCAGCGGTCAGGGTGGCGAGCAGTACTTC.

Here the CDR3 DNA reads TGCGCCAGCAGACCGGGACAGTGGGTTTTAGCCGGGGAGCTGTTTTTT. Amino acids: CASRPGQWVLAGELFF. This chain uses TRBV4-1 with TRBJ2-2; 7 bases fit TRBD1. The V segment lost 6 bases and the J segment 6 bases; nucleotides outside the gene matches: 13. From germline, CDR1 is MGHRA and CDR2 YSYEKL. The CDR3 consists of 16 residues.